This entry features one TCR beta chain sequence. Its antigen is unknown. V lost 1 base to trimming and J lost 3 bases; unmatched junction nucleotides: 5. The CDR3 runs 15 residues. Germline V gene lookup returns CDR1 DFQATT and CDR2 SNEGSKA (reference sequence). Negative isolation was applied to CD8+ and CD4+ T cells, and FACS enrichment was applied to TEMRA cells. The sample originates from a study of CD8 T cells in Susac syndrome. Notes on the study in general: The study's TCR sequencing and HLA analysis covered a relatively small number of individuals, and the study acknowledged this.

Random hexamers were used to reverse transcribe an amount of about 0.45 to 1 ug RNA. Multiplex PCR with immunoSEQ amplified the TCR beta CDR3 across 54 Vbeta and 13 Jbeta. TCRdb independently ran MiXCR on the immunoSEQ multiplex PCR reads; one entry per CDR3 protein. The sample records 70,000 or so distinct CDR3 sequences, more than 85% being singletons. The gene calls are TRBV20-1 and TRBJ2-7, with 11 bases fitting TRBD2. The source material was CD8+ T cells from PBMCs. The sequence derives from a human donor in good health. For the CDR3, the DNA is TGCAGTGCTAGAGCTCCTAGCGGGGGGCTCTACGAGCAGTACTTC. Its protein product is CSARAPSGGLYEQYF.